These T cell receptor beta chains were read from a single sample in a study of early T cells in non-severe SARS-CoV-2 infection. MiXCR, applied by TCRdb to the 5' RACE reads, yields one record per CDR3 protein. Of 60,000 to 75,000 distinct CDR3 sequences listed, over 10% are singletons. Specimen: whole blood, collected at baseline. These receptors all come from an adult who was a healthcare worker with PCR-confirmed SARS-CoV-2 infection or an uninfected control (not recorded which). Each CDR3 is given without its conserved first and last residue. The order of the fields is V gene, J gene, CDR3 protein.

v_gene: TRBV30
j_gene: TRBJ2-5
CDR3aa: AWSERLTEETQY

v_gene: TRBV7-9
j_gene: TRBJ2-7
CDR3aa: ASTPGGGEQY

v_gene: TRBV11-2
j_gene: TRBJ2-7
CDR3aa: ASSLDTYEQY

v_gene: TRBV5-1
j_gene: TRBJ2-4
CDR3aa: ASSLEYLGLAKNIQY

v_gene: TRBV28
j_gene: TRBJ2-3
CDR3aa: ASSYGLGRLAGGPLQY

v_gene: TRBV19
j_gene: TRBJ1-4
CDR3aa: ASSWTAITNEKLF

v_gene: TRBV20-1
j_gene: TRBJ2-5
CDR3aa: SARGRRYQETQY

v_gene: TRBV6-5
j_gene: TRBJ1-1
CDR3aa: ASSSPTEAF

v_gene: TRBV29-1
j_gene: TRBJ1-1
CDR3aa: SVEGNTEAF

v_gene: TRBV20-1
j_gene: TRBJ2-1
CDR3aa: SASVSSYNEQF

v_gene: TRBV28
j_gene: TRBJ2-7
CDR3aa: ASSRSARAWDEQY

v_gene: TRBV6-5
j_gene: TRBJ1-1
CDR3aa: ASSYSPRRNTEAF

v_gene: TRBV5-4
j_gene: TRBJ2-4
CDR3aa: ASSLGGENIQY

v_gene: TRBV24-1
j_gene: TRBJ2-3
CDR3aa: ATSHLGTSGTDTQY

v_gene: TRBV7-2
j_gene: TRBJ2-7
CDR3aa: ASSLRGTGKGEQY

v_gene: TRBV11-2
j_gene: TRBJ2-7
CDR3aa: ASSLERLGGEQY

v_gene: TRBV5-1
j_gene: TRBJ1-3
CDR3aa: ASSLFSGGSGNTIY

v_gene: TRBV5-1
j_gene: TRBJ1-1
CDR3aa: ASSLAPRTGNTEAF

v_gene: TRBV12-3/TRBV12-4
j_gene: TRBJ2-5
CDR3aa: ASRALAGTQY

v_gene: TRBV7-2
j_gene: TRBJ2-1
CDR3aa: ASTLAGLEQF

v_gene: TRBV14
j_gene: TRBJ1-6
CDR3aa: ASSQVGGNLSPLH

v_gene: TRBV6-2/TRBV6-3
j_gene: TRBJ2-1
CDR3aa: ASSPNYNEQF

v_gene: TRBV12-3/TRBV12-4
j_gene: TRBJ2-3
CDR3aa: ASRWTGDTDTQY

v_gene: TRBV19
j_gene: TRBJ2-3
CDR3aa: ASGDRSTDTQY

v_gene: TRBV18
j_gene: TRBJ2-7
CDR3aa: ASSPRPTQGGYEQY

v_gene: TRBV18
j_gene: TRBJ2-3
CDR3aa: ASSVSGSSTDTQY

v_gene: TRBV5-1
j_gene: TRBJ2-3
CDR3aa: ASSLPLPGTQY

v_gene: TRBV12-3/TRBV12-4
j_gene: TRBJ2-2
CDR3aa: ASPSFASGGTPNTGELF

v_gene: TRBV6-1
j_gene: TRBJ2-7
CDR3aa: ASSERASRYEQY

v_gene: TRBV7-2
j_gene: TRBJ1-2
CDR3aa: ASSPANYGYT

v_gene: TRBV12-5
j_gene: TRBJ2-7
CDR3aa: ASGLLYEQY

v_gene: TRBV11-2
j_gene: TRBJ2-7
CDR3aa: ASSLGQGGEQY

v_gene: TRBV4-3
j_gene: TRBJ2-5
CDR3aa: ASSQDQGGRETQY

v_gene: TRBV20-1
j_gene: TRBJ2-2
CDR3aa: SARDGQGGTGELF

v_gene: TRBV6-6
j_gene: TRBJ2-7
CDR3aa: ASSRDRDSYEQY

v_gene: TRBV6-2/TRBV6-3
j_gene: TRBJ1-1
CDR3aa: ASNPGTSMNTEAF

v_gene: TRBV29-1
j_gene: TRBJ2-1
CDR3aa: SVEGGDYPYNEQF

v_gene: TRBV6-2/TRBV6-3
j_gene: TRBJ2-7
CDR3aa: ASSYNLYEQY

v_gene: TRBV7-9
j_gene: TRBJ1-3
CDR3aa: ASSPSGQAFSGNTIY

v_gene: TRBV29-1
j_gene: TRBJ2-7
CDR3aa: SAEGQGAYEQY

v_gene: TRBV7-6
j_gene: TRBJ2-7
CDR3aa: ASSLYRAGEGEQY

v_gene: TRBV6-5
j_gene: TRBJ2-5
CDR3aa: ASSRDREETQY

v_gene: TRBV29-1
j_gene: TRBJ2-1
CDR3aa: SVDNFWLGRPDLNEQF

v_gene: TRBV25-1
j_gene: TRBJ2-3
CDR3aa: ASSESPPRLTDTQY

v_gene: TRBV24-1
j_gene: TRBJ2-3
CDR3aa: ATSGGITDTQY

v_gene: TRBV29-1
j_gene: TRBJ1-1
CDR3aa: SVQQGLNTEAF

v_gene: TRBV27
j_gene: TRBJ2-3
CDR3aa: ASSLDTDTQY

v_gene: TRBV18
j_gene: TRBJ1-3
CDR3aa: ASSPPRTSGNTIY

v_gene: TRBV7-6
j_gene: TRBJ2-1
CDR3aa: ASSLNGVYNEQF

v_gene: TRBV4-3
j_gene: TRBJ2-1
CDR3aa: ASSQESGLHSSYNEQF

v_gene: TRBV19
j_gene: TRBJ2-1
CDR3aa: ASSTRDSKVPYEQF

v_gene: TRBV29-1
j_gene: TRBJ2-1
CDR3aa: SVGRQPDKNEQF